The clone carrying this T cell receptor beta chain turned up a few times. Assay: immunoSEQ multiplex PCR; the TCRdb copy retains only in-frame clones and omits some. Found here are around 400,000 clones, around nine tenths of them singletons; the top ten hold 1.2% to 1.5%. V lost 6 bases to trimming and J lost 4 bases, with 11 bases between them. The V gene's germline CDR1 is SQVTM and CDR2 ANQGSEA. The CDR3 is 12 residues long. The sample belongs to a study of blood T cell repertoires in COVID-19. About the study: T cells, B-cell-depleted T cells, or PBMCs provided the cDNA or gDNA that served as material.

The specimen sequenced was PBMCs or T cells enriched from blood (not recorded which). V gene TRBV29-1 combines with J gene TRBJ2-3; weak D call: TRBD2 (6 bases). This clonotype was sampled from a woman in her late teens or twenties who had been exposed to COVID-19. The CDR3 bases are TGCAGCGTCCCCCCGGGGGCAGATACGCAGTATTTT. Residues: CSVPPGADTQYF.